This T cell receptor beta chain was sequenced in a study of T cell responses to AZD1222 COVID-19 vaccine. The study, taken as a whole, reports: It should be noted that donors were predominantly white British and more often female, and clonal diversity was possibly underestimated. Seropositivity was recorded at baseline in only 6 or 7 AZD1222 recipients. Two AZD1222 administrations were followed by greater Spike-specific TCR breadth and depth. The study sampled repertoires only after the peak T cell response.

TCRdb keeps only in-frame clones here, not all; method: immunoSEQ multiplex PCR. The data show over 150,000 clones, roughly 94% seen once. About this clone: Its antigen remains unknown.

The germline CDR1 and CDR2 sequences are LNHDA and SQIVND (reference sequence). J was trimmed by 10 bases and V by 5 bases; bases with no gene match: 10. This CDR3 region has 15 residues. Material: peripheral blood, obtained 28 days after the second AZD1222 dose. The clonotype comes from an adult who received the AZD1222 COVID-19 vaccine. The chain recombines TRBV19 with TRBJ1-6; 8 positions match TRBD1. CDR3 amino acids: CASSPWDRTESPLHF. The CDR3 DNA reads TGTGCCAGTAGTCCTTGGGACAGGACGGAATCACCCCTCCACTTT.